This T cell receptor beta chain was sequenced for a study of beta chain features in type 1 diabetes. Since all of the isolated RNA was reverse transcribed, expressed TCRB transcripts were what got sequenced. TCRdb keeps only in-frame clones here, not all; method: immunoSEQ multiplex PCR. This sample yields hundreds of thousands of clones, of which about 16% are seen a single time; approximately 0.093% belongs to the top ten. V lost 8 bases to trimming and J lost 5 bases, with 9 bases between them. Germline V gives CDR1 ENHRY, CDR2 SYGVKD. This CDR3 spans 11 amino acids. The sequencing sample was made of naive CD4+ T cells from blood. This sequence was found in a man aged 18 to 29 in good health. The chain couples TRBV10-3 to TRBJ2-5; no clear D. This chain's CDR3 is CAIQERETQYF. CDR3 nucleotides: TGTGCCATCCAAGAAAGGGAGACCCAGTACTTC.